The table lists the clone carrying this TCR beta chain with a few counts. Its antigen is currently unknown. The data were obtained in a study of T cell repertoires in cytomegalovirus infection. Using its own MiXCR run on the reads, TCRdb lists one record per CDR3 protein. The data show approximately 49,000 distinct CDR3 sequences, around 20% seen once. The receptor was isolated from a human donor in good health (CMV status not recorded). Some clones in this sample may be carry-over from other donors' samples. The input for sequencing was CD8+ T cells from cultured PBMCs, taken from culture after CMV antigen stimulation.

The CDR3 DNA reads as TGTGCCAGCAGTAACTTCGGGGGGCACTCCTACTACGAGCAGTACTTC. Its translation is CASSNFGGHSYYEQYF. V and J are TRBV27 and TRBJ2-7, with D possibly TRBD2 on 7 matching bases. The CDR3 has 16 amino acids. The V gene lost 5 bases and the J gene lost 3 bases, with 20 bases spanning the gap. In germline, CDR1 is MNHEY, CDR2 SMNVEV (reference sequence).